This TCR beta chain was captured in a study of neurological immune-mediated disorders. Study-level results: HTLV-1-associated myelopathy led in TCR clonal expansion, while multiple sclerosis ranked lowest, below healthy controls. When the repertoires were grouped phylogenetically, those of 18 of the 34 multiple sclerosis patients came together in a single cluster of related CDR3 sequences, which points to a possible repertoire-level signature.

Sequencing of 15-18 subjects in each run yielded over 190 million TCR-beta sequences. TCRdb redid the calling of the 5' RACE reads with MiXCR, one entry per CDR3 protein. The sample has roughly 52,000 distinct CDR3 sequences; approximately 5.8% are singletons. Germline V gene sequence: CDR1 DFQATT, CDR2 SNEGSKA (reference sequence). Trimming at V came to 6 bases and at J to 3 bases, leaving 9 bases not matched to a gene. The CDR3 covers 15 residues. Input was around 1 million sorted T cells, either CD4+ or CD8+. This clonotype was counted at least ten times. The target antigen is unknown. V usage is TRBV20-1 and J usage is TRBJ2-3; 10 positions agree with TRBD2. This clonotype was sampled from a young woman with multiple sclerosis. Sequencing was done on a sample of CD4+ T cells from blood. Written as DNA, the CDR3 is TGCAGTGCCCCCGCGCCTAGCGGGGGAACAGATACGCAGTATTTT. Its translation: CSAPAPSGGTDTQYF.